Each of the 18 T cell receptor beta chains below was sequenced from the same sample in a study of blood T cell repertoires in COVID-19. Sequencing was performed with immunoSEQ multiplex PCR; in TCRdb, only in-frame clones are kept and a portion is missing. This sample has about 170,000 clones, with less than 85% found just once. The sample consisted of PBMCs or T cells enriched from blood (not recorded which). These TCRs come from a woman between 50 and 59 years old who had recovered from COVID-19.

This chain links TRBV7-2 with TRBJ2-3; TRBD2 agrees at 11 bases. This CDR3 spans 16 amino acids. Germline V gene data show CDR1 as SGHTA and CDR2 as FQGNSA. The V segment lost 5 bases and the J segment 0 bases; nucleotides outside the gene matches: 4. CDR3 nucleotides: TGTGCCAGCAGCGTCCTAGCGGGGGGAAGCACAGATACGCAGTATTTT. Translating it yields CASSVLAGGSTDTQYF. Using reference TRBV7-2 and TRBJ2-3 for the parts outside the CDR3, the full variable domain is GAGVSQSPSNKVTEKGKDVELRCDPISGHTALYWYRQSLGQGLEFLIYFQGNSAPDKSGLPSDRFSAERTGGSVSTLTIQRTQQEDSAVYLCASSVLAGGSTDTQYFGPGTRLTVL.

The chain combines TRBV7-3 with TRBJ1-3; the D is unclear. Germline CDR1 and CDR2: SGHTA and FQGTGA. This CDR3 has 13 residues. V lost 5 bases and J lost 2, with 7 bases in between. The CDR3 loop reads CASSISTGNTIYF. The CDR3 bases are TGTGCCAGCAGCATAAGTACTGGAAACACCATATATTTT.

V and J are TRBV10-3 and TRBJ2-5; a possible D gene is TRBD2 (6 bases). CDR3 size: 14 residues. Looked up from germline, CDR1 is ENHRY and CDR2 is SYGVKD. V lost 2 bases and J 7 bases, leaving 14 bases between the germline ends. As DNA, the CDR3 is TGTGCCATCAGTGAGGATCGGGGACTGGGGACCCAGTACTTC. This codes for CAISEDRGLGTQYF.

V gene TRBV18 combines with J gene TRBJ2-1; 11 nucleotides align to TRBD2. Looked up from germline, CDR1 is KGHSH and CDR2 is LQKENI. The CDR3 is 14 amino acids. V dropped 5 bases and J dropped 8; count of bases not matched to a gene: 5. CDR3 sequence reads: CASSKPGLADEQFF. Written as DNA, the CDR3 is TGTGCCAGCTCAAAACCGGGACTAGCGGATGAGCAGTTCTTC.

The rearrangement joins TRBV10-3 to TRBJ2-3; 13 positions match TRBD2. Germline-derived CDR1 and CDR2 are ENHRY and SYGVKD. The CDR3 spans 15 residues. With V trimmed by 8 bases and J by 4 bases, 6 bases remained unmatched. CDR3 DNA sequence: TGTGCCATCCGCATGGGGACTAGCGGGGCAGATACGCAGTATTTT. This encodes CAIRMGTSGADTQYF.

This chain joins TRBV7-2 and TRBJ1-4, with TRBD1 matching over 8 bases. This CDR3 has 15 amino acids. In germline, CDR1 is SGHTA, CDR2 FQGNSA. V lost 5 bases, J lost 3 bases, and 5 bases stayed unmatched. As DNA, the CDR3 is TGTGCCAGCAGCATCCGGACAGGGTCTAATGAAAAACTGTTTTTT. It specifies CASSIRTGSNEKLFF.

The genes are TRBV7-9 and TRBJ2-5; TRBD2 agrees at 11 bases. This CDR3 has 18 amino acids. Germline V gives CDR1 SEHNR, CDR2 FQNEAQ (reference sequence). The V segment lost 1 base and the J segment 3 bases; nucleotides outside the gene matches: 10. The CDR3 DNA follows: TGTGCCAGCAGCTTAGGGGGGACTAGCGGACCTTGGGAAGAGACCCAGTACTTC. It encodes CASSLGGTSGPWEETQYF.

The V gene is TRBV5-1, the J gene TRBJ2-5; 8 bases agree with TRBD1. There are 16 residues in the CDR3. Per germline, CDR1 SGHRS and CDR2 YFSETQ. Unmatched junction bases numbered 14, after V lost 4 bases and J lost 6 bases. The CDR3 loop is CASSLQLTGASKTQYF. The DNA of the CDR3 is TGCGCCAGCAGCCTCCAATTGACAGGGGCATCGAAGACCCAGTACTTC. The variable domain in full, completed from reference TRBV5-1 and TRBJ2-5, reads KAGVTQTPRYLIKTRGQQVTLSCSPISGHRSVSWYQQTPGQGLQFLFEYFSETQRNKGNFPGRFSGRQFSNSRSEMNVSTLELGDSALYLCASSLQLTGASKTQYFGPGTRLLVL.

The chain couples TRBV11-2 to TRBJ2-5; D gene unclear. The ends were cut back, 3 bases at V and 3 bases at J, with 11 bases in the middle. Germline loops: CDR1 SGHAT, CDR2 FQNNGV. The CDR3 sequence is 14 residues long. The CDR3 DNA reads TGTGCCAGCAGCTTGTTCCCCCAGGAAGAGACCCAGTACTTC. It codes for CASSLFPQEETQYF.

The CDR3 protein is CASSFQGSPLHF. The CDR3 DNA sequence: TGTGCCAGCAGTTTCCAGGGTTCACCCCTCCACTTT. The rearrangement links TRBV6-5 to TRBJ1-6; the D gene is possibly TRBD1 (5 bases). This CDR3 contains 12 residues. Germline V gives CDR1 MNHEY, CDR2 SVGAGI. Trimming removed 4 bases at V and 9 bases at J, with 7 bases between.

This chain connects TRBV6-4 to TRBJ2-1; 7 nucleotides match TRBD1. The V gene end was trimmed by 5 bases and the J gene end by 5 bases; junction bases not matched to a gene: 9. The CDR3 extends over 15 amino acids. Germline V gene sequence: CDR1 MRHNA, CDR2 SNTAGT. The CDR3 DNA sequence: TGTGCCAGCAGTTGGGAGACAGGGCCTGACAATGAGCAGTTCTTC. It encodes CASSWETGPDNEQFF.

The chain combines TRBV5-1 with TRBJ2-5; possibly TRBD1 for D (5 bases). V was trimmed by 4 bases and J by 7 bases, leaving 17 bases between them. CDR1 and CDR2 (germline): SGHRS, YFSETQ. The CDR3 spans 14 residues. CDR3 protein: CASSPRPGTGTQYF. The DNA for the CDR3 is TGCGCCAGCAGCCCTAGACCCGGTACAGGGACCCAGTACTTC. Combining the CDR3 with reference TRBV5-1 and TRBJ2-5 gives the whole variable domain KAGVTQTPRYLIKTRGQQVTLSCSPISGHRSVSWYQQTPGQGLQFLFEYFSETQRNKGNFPGRFSGRQFSNSRSEMNVSTLELGDSALYLCASSPRPGTGTQYFGPGTRLLVL.

The chain uses TRBV30 and TRBJ1-1; maybe TRBD1 (6 bases). The germline V gene has CDR1 GTSNPN and CDR2 SVGIG (reference sequence). This CDR3 region has 13 residues. Trimming removed 5 bases from V and 3 bases from J, with 13 bases in between. The CDR3 loop is CAWARGGDTEAFF. For the CDR3, the DNA is TGTGCCTGGGCAAGGGGGGGCGACACTGAAGCTTTCTTT. Filled out from reference TRBV30 and TRBJ1-1, the complete variable domain reads SQTIHQWPATLVQPVGSPLSLECTVEGTSNPNLYWYRQAAGRGLQLLFYSVGIGQISSEVPQNLSASRPQDRQFILSSKKLLLSDSGFYLCAWARGGDTEAFFGQGTRLTVV.

The V gene is TRBV4-3, the J gene TRBJ2-1; a possible D gene is TRBD2 (6 bases). V was clipped by 1 base and J by 0 bases, with 13 bases between them. This CDR3 comprises 17 residues. Germline CDR1 reads LGHNA; CDR2 reads YSLEER. CDR3 residues: CASSQVYGSASYNEQFF. CDR3 DNA: TGCGCCAGCAGCCAAGTCTACGGGAGCGCCTCCTACAATGAGCAGTTCTTC.

V is TRBV5-1 and J is TRBJ1-3, with D possibly being TRBD1 (6 bases). The CDR3 has 16 residues. V was trimmed by 4 bases and J by 2 bases, leaving 16 bases between them. Germline-derived CDR1 and CDR2 are SGHRS and YFSETQ. For the CDR3, the DNA is TGCGCCAGCAGCCCTCGACCGGGACAAGCTGGAAACACCATATATTTT. As protein: CASSPRPGQAGNTIYF.

This clone was seen once. This chain connects TRBV7-9 to TRBJ1-1; the D gene is possibly TRBD1 (5 bases). CDR1 and CDR2 (germline): SEHNR, FQNEAQ (reference sequence). CDR3 length equals 13 residues. V lost 6 bases and J lost 5, with 13 bases in between. The DNA of the CDR3 is TGTGCCAGCAGTCCGGCGCAGGGTACTGAAGCTTTCTTT. It yields the protein CASSPAQGTEAFF. Filled out from reference TRBV7-9 and TRBJ1-1, the complete variable domain reads DTGVSQNPRHKITKRGQNVTFRCDPISEHNRLYWYRQTLGQGPEFLTYFQNEAQLEKSRLLSDRFSAERPKGSFSTLEIQRTEQGDSAMYLCASSPAQGTEAFFGQGTRLTVV.

The chain uses TRBV27 and TRBJ1-3, with a possible D match to TRBD1 (5 bases). CDR1 and CDR2 (germline): MNHEY, SMNVEV (reference sequence). The CDR3 contains 16 residues. Trimming cost V 5 bases and J 3 bases, with 17 bases left between them. Written as DNA, the CDR3 is TGTGCCAGCAGTCGGAAGGGGCGGACGGGTGGAAACACCATATATTTT. As protein: CASSRKGRTGGNTIYF.

V gene TRBV6-2 or TRBV6-3 combines with J gene TRBJ2-4; no clear D gene. Trimming removed 5 bases from V and 14 bases from J, with 16 bases in between. The CDR3 is made up of 12 amino acids. Germline-derived CDR1 and CDR2 are MNHEY and SVGEGT. In DNA form, the CDR3 reads TGTGCCAGCAGTGCCGATCGGAGACCTAAGTACTTC. Translation: CASSADRRPKYF.